This T cell receptor (beta chain) was recorded in a study of cytomegalovirus exposure and HLA in healthy donors. The overall study: Caucasian-associated ancestry cluster membership applied to just over 80% of 398 genotyped donors. General observations from the study: In an earlier analysis, in fewer than 700 donors, most V segments appeared productive either ~90% or ~30% of the time.

Primers for the PCR totalled 60 Vbeta and 13 Jbeta. TCRdb's table, derived via immunoSEQ multiplex PCR, lists solely in-frame clones and lacks some. The sample has about 160,000 clones, around 80% seen once. The germline gives CDR1 SEHNR, CDR2 FQNEAQ (reference sequence). This CDR3 is 14 amino acids long. Trimming cost V 4 bases and J 4 bases; bases outside gene matches: 5. Turning to this clone: Its antigen is unidentified.

Sequencing input: PBMCs. This receptor was identified in a woman between 18 and 30 years old in good health and CMV-seronegative. The chain couples TRBV7-9 to TRBJ2-3, with TRBD1 matching 7 bases. CDR3 residues: CASSSKGASDTQYF. The CDR3 DNA reads as TGTGCCAGCAGCTCAAAGGGGGCCTCAGATACGCAGTATTTT.